This passage covers 18 T cell receptor beta chains from one sample sequenced in a study of hypomethylating agent response in myelodysplastic syndrome. TCRdb's table, derived via immunoSEQ multiplex PCR, lists solely in-frame clones and lacks some. The table lists some 5,000 clones, roughly 85% of them singletons. The material sequenced was bone marrow, taken before or after starting hypomethylating agent treatment for myelodysplastic syndrome (not recorded which). These receptors all come from a human donor with myelodysplastic syndrome.

The V gene is TRBV5-1, the J gene TRBJ1-6; D is unclear. CDR1 SGHRS and CDR2 YFSETQ come from the germline V gene. This CDR3 is built from 16 residues. The V gene lost 1 base and the J gene lost 8 bases, with 16 bases spanning the gap. CDR3 residues: CASSLSLQNGDSPLHF. The CDR3, as DNA: TGCGCCAGCAGCTTGAGTTTACAGAACGGGGATTCACCCCTCCACTTT.

A single count supports this clone. J is TRBJ1-5 and V is TRBV15, with 7 nucleotides matching TRBD1. The junction had 2 bases not matched to a gene; V was cut back by 6 bases and J by 3 bases. Germline V lookup: CDR1 LNHNV, CDR2 YYDKDF (reference sequence). CDR3 length: 13 residues. As DNA, the CDR3 is TGTGCCACCAGGGGGACAGTCAATCAGCCCCAGCATTTT. The encoded protein is CATRGTVNQPQHF.

J is TRBJ2-1 and V is TRBV27; 8 nucleotides align to TRBD1. This CDR3 contains 15 residues. The germline V gene has CDR1 MNHEY and CDR2 SMNVEV (reference sequence). The V gene end was trimmed by 5 bases and the J gene end by 7 bases; junction bases not matched to a gene: 10. CDR3 nucleotides: TGTGCCAGCAGTCCCCGGACAGGGTTCGGGAATGAGCAGTTCTTC. This sequence encodes CASSPRTGFGNEQFF.

The J gene is TRBJ1-5, the V gene TRBV28; TRBD1 might be the D (6 bases). Germline-derived CDR1 and CDR2 are MDHEN and SYDVKM. The germline V and J ends were trimmed by 2 bases and 5 bases, with 10 bases remaining between them. There are 14 residues in the CDR3. The CDR3 bases are TGTGCCAGCAGTTTAGCGGGGGCCCATCAGCCCCAGCATTTT. It yields the protein CASSLAGAHQPQHF.

The chain uses TRBV6-1 and TRBJ1-5; TRBD1 is a possible D gene (5 bases). This CDR3 contains 12 residues. Germline V CDR1 and CDR2: MNHNS, SASEGT. V lost 5 bases and J lost 5, with 7 bases in between. CDR3 region: CASSSGDQPQHF. Here the CDR3 DNA reads TGTGCCAGCAGTTCGGGGGATCAGCCCCAGCATTTT.

V is TRBV29-1 and J is TRBJ1-4, with unresolved D. The germline V gene has CDR1 SQVTM and CDR2 ANQGSEA. The ends were cut back, 4 bases at V and 8 bases at J, with 14 bases in the middle. The CDR3 runs to 13 residues. The CDR3 region is CSVASRQSEKLFF. CDR3 nucleotides: TGCAGCGTTGCGTCCAGGCAGTCGGAAAAACTGTTTTTT.

The chain uses TRBV5-6 and TRBJ2-6; D unresolved. Trimming took 0 bases from V and 0 from J, leaving 10 bases between them. Per germline, CDR1 SGHDT and CDR2 YYEEEE. The CDR3 loop spans 17 amino acids. This chain's CDR3 is CASSLVPGNSGANVLTF. The CDR3 nucleotides read TGTGCCAGCAGCTTGGTCCCAGGAAACTCTGGGGCCAACGTCCTGACTTTC.

This chain connects TRBV19 to TRBJ1-1; 7 bases map to TRBD1. Germline assignment: CDR1 LNHDA and CDR2 SQIVND (reference sequence). This CDR3 spans 15 amino acids. V dropped 6 bases and J dropped 8; count of bases not matched to a gene: 15. The CDR3 nucleotides read TGTGCCAGTAGCGATTTCCGTGAGGGGGCGCGAGAAGCTTTCTTT. Translating gives CASSDFREGAREAFF.

The rearrangement joins TRBV16 to TRBJ1-2; maybe TRBD1 (5 bases). The germline V gene has CDR1 KGHSY and CDR2 FQNENV. This CDR3 is 13 amino acids long. V was trimmed by 3 bases and J by 12 bases, leaving 17 bases between them. The CDR3 loop is CASSQRQGPFHTF. In DNA form, the CDR3 reads TGTGCCAGCAGCCAGAGGCAGGGCCCCTTCCACACCTTC.

The rearrangement joins TRBV19 to TRBJ2-7; TRBD1 agrees at 7 bases. The CDR3 loop spans 14 amino acids. Germline-derived CDR1 and CDR2 are LNHDA and SQIVND (reference sequence). V lost 4 bases and J lost 2; bases outside the gene matches: 5. CDR3 in amino acids: CASSKTGITYEQYF. The CDR3 nucleotides are TGTGCCAGTAGTAAGACAGGGATCACCTACGAGCAGTACTTC.

The chain recombines TRBV7-2 with TRBJ2-3; 13 nucleotides agree with TRBD2. V gave up 5 bases and J gave up 5 bases; unmatched junction bases: 7. The CDR3 runs to 16 residues. CDR1 and CDR2 (germline): SGHTA, FQGNSA. The CDR3 is CASSRDGLAGEDTQYF. The CDR3 nucleotides read TGTGCCAGCAGCAGAGACGGACTAGCGGGGGAAGATACGCAGTATTTT.

The rearrangement joins TRBV5-6 to TRBJ2-4, with D possibly matching TRBD1 (6 bases). V was cut by 0 bases and J by 9 bases, with 13 bases left in between. Germline V gene data show CDR1 as SGHDT and CDR2 as YYEEEE. The CDR3 consists of 14 residues. In nucleotides, the CDR3 is TGTGCCAGCAGCTTGGGGGCAGGGGCCGCCATTCAGTACTTC. Protein sequence: CASSLGAGAAIQYF.

This chain uses TRBV9 with TRBJ1-1; TRBD1 aligns across 7 bases. CDR3 size: 14 residues. The ends lost 5 bases at V and 1 base at J; junction bases unmatched: 5. Germline V gene data show CDR1 as SGDLS and CDR2 as YYNGEE. The chain's CDR3 is CASSGDRENTEAFF. The CDR3, as DNA: TGTGCCAGCAGTGGAGACAGGGAGAACACTGAAGCTTTCTTT.

This clone turned up a few times. V usage is TRBV19 and J usage is TRBJ2-2; TRBD1 is a possible D gene (5 bases). The CDR3 length is 11 residues. Germline loops: CDR1 LNHDA, CDR2 SQIVND (reference sequence). V gave up 11 bases and J gave up 6 bases, with 10 bases separating them. CDR3 loop: CASRDAGELFF. The CDR3 DNA reads TGTGCCTCCAGGGATGCCGGGGAGCTGTTTTTT.

The chain links TRBV7-8 to TRBJ2-1; D may match TRBD1 or TRBD2 (5 bases each). The germline V and J ends were trimmed by 1 base and 0 bases, with 10 bases remaining between them. CDR1 is SGHVS, CDR2 FQNEAQ, per germline. The CDR3 is 16 residues long. The CDR3 loop is CASSLGGIPSYNEQFF. The CDR3 nucleotides read TGTGCCAGCAGCTTAGGGGGGATCCCCTCCTACAATGAGCAGTTCTTC.

The rearrangement joins TRBV6-1 to TRBJ1-1, with D possibly TRBD1 on 6 matching bases. The CDR3 is made up of 14 amino acids. The germline gives CDR1 MNHNS, CDR2 SASEGT. The germline V and J ends were trimmed by 6 bases and 2 bases, with 13 bases remaining between them. The CDR3 here is CASRAGGTNTEAFF. Written as DNA, the CDR3 is TGTGCCAGCAGGGCGGGGGGCACTAACACTGAAGCTTTCTTT.

The chain recombines TRBV6-6 with TRBJ2-5; tentatively, D is TRBD1 (7 bases). In germline, CDR1 is MNHNY, CDR2 SVGAGI (reference sequence). This CDR3 has 15 amino acids. V was shortened by 0 bases and J by 5 bases, with 13 bases between the two germline ends. For the CDR3, the DNA is TGTGCCAGCAGTTACTCGCGGGACAGTTGGGAGACCCAGTACTTC. Its protein is CASSYSRDSWETQYF.

The chain links TRBV6-1 to TRBJ1-2; no definite D call. Germline V gives CDR1 MNHNS, CDR2 SASEGT. The V and J ends lost 3 bases and 0 bases respectively, with 8 bases between them. This CDR3 has 14 amino acids. For the CDR3, the DNA is TGTGCCAGCAGTGAGATTGACACTAACTATGGCTACACCTTC. This gives the protein CASSEIDTNYGYTF.